This entry lists 2 T cell receptor beta chains sequenced from one sample in a study of STAT5B mutations in CD4+ large granular lymphocyte leukemia. The data were produced by immunoSEQ multiplex PCR, yet TCRdb's version contains in-frame clones alone and is incomplete. The sample includes fewer than 50,000 clones, around 82% of them seen just once. Input material: CD4+ T cells from blood buffy coats. Receptor source: a human donor in good health.

The rearrangement joins TRBV18 to TRBJ1-3; D ambiguous. This CDR3 comprises 14 residues. Trimming cost V 2 bases and J 0 bases, with 5 bases left between them. CDR1 KGHSH and CDR2 LQKENI come from the germline V gene. The CDR3 nucleotides are TGTGCCAGCTCACCAGGCAGCTCTGGAAACACCATATATTTT. It codes for CASSPGSSGNTIYF.

The rearrangement links TRBV7-3 to TRBJ2-1; D unresolved. With 5 bases removed from V and 0 bases from J, the gap between germline ends came to 14 bases. The length of the CDR3 is 16 residues. CDR1 SGHTA and CDR2 FQGTGA come from the germline V gene. This chain's CDR3 is CASSPNAWSSYNEQFF. In nucleotides, the CDR3 is TGTGCCAGCAGCCCGAATGCATGGAGCTCCTACAATGAGCAGTTCTTC.